Listed below are T cell receptor beta chains from one sample, sequenced in a study of early T cells in non-severe SARS-CoV-2 infection. From the 5' RACE reads, TCRdb called clonotypes with MiXCR, one entry per CDR3 protein. This table has about 37,000 distinct CDR3 sequences, about 5.3% appearing once. Here the sequenced sample was whole blood, taken at baseline. These receptors all stem from an adult who was a healthcare worker with PCR-confirmed SARS-CoV-2 infection or an uninfected control (not recorded which). Each CDR3 is given with its conserved first and last residue. Each record gives: CDR3 protein, V gene, J gene, CDR3 length, D gene. D genes are given only for firm matches.

CASSYEWTGGSSNQPQHF	TRBV6-2/TRBV6-3	TRBJ1-5	18	TRBD1
CASSGGNTEAFF	TRBV28	TRBJ1-1	12	NA
CASSHDRDNEQFF	TRBV18	TRBJ2-1	13	NA
CASSYSWDRVSETQYF	TRBV6-5	TRBJ2-5	16	TRBD1
CASSLQGEADTQYF	TRBV12-3/TRBV12-4	TRBJ2-3	14	NA
CASNSHYEQYF	TRBV28	TRBJ2-7	11	NA
CASSLDSAGGPPTYEQYF	TRBV11-2	TRBJ2-7	18	TRBD2
CASLTFGREVDEQYF	TRBV2	TRBJ2-7	15	TRBD2
CASSFGRHAYSGANVLTF	TRBV28	TRBJ2-6	18	TRBD2
CSASFSSSSYEQYF	TRBV20-1	TRBJ2-7	14	NA
CASSARENTEAFF	TRBV10-1	TRBJ1-1	13	NA
CASSTAGTRNEKLFF	TRBV6-1	TRBJ1-4	15	NA
CASSYPGRTDTQYF	TRBV4-1	TRBJ2-3	14	NA
CASSYGNRVLNEKLFF	TRBV6-5	TRBJ1-4	16	NA
CASSSGRNNEKLFF	TRBV7-9	TRBJ1-4	14	NA
CSASPRDEQYF	TRBV20-1	TRBJ2-7	11	NA
CASSESGTPPYEQYF	TRBV6-1	TRBJ2-7	15	TRBD2
CASNAMLSDTQYF	TRBV28	TRBJ2-3	13	NA
CASRTSGRETQYF	TRBV6-2/TRBV6-3	TRBJ2-5	13	TRBD2
CASSFGGAATDTQYF	TRBV13	TRBJ2-3	15	NA
CASSFSGSRMKKLFF	TRBV28	TRBJ1-4	15	NA
CASSYSSTRAGNQPQHF	TRBV6-5	TRBJ1-5	17	NA
CASSPWAGGELFF	TRBV27	TRBJ2-2	13	NA
CASSLVRRKGEQFF	TRBV7-2	TRBJ2-1	14	NA
CASSLESTVTQYF	TRBV5-6	TRBJ2-3	13	NA
CASSQDRSGFYGYTF	TRBV3-1	TRBJ1-2	15	NA
CASSLIAADTQYF	TRBV6-1	TRBJ2-3	13	NA
CASSYSGRSDTQYF	TRBV7-2	TRBJ2-3	14	TRBD2
CATSDGVDSGDEQFF	TRBV15	TRBJ2-1	15	NA
CASRGGVQETQYF	TRBV6-6	TRBJ2-5	13	NA
CASSLGRRREQYF	TRBV12-3/TRBV12-4	TRBJ2-7	13	NA
CASSYRGSRPRIPVGNEQFF	TRBV6-5	TRBJ2-1	20	NA
CASSQEAGSNQPQHF	TRBV4-1	TRBJ1-5	15	NA
CASSQVTGQAYEQYF	TRBV4-1	TRBJ2-7	15	NA
CASSQLLAHEQFF	TRBV4-1	TRBJ2-1	13	NA
CASSHWGGPPNNEQFF	TRBV6-2/TRBV6-3	TRBJ2-1	16	NA
CASSLQAGLNTDTQYF	TRBV7-9	TRBJ2-3	16	NA
CASSKRGRGNEQFF	TRBV19	TRBJ2-1	14	TRBD2
CASIEQGGGTEAFF	TRBV6-5	TRBJ1-1	14	TRBD1
CASSPLAGTDTQYF	TRBV10-1	TRBJ2-3	14	TRBD2
CASSPGPRKEKLFF	TRBV7-2	TRBJ1-4	14	NA
CASSSVLGTEAFF	TRBV27	TRBJ1-1	13	NA
CASSLATGGEPGELFF	TRBV5-1	TRBJ2-2	16	TRBD1
CASSQETFLAGTRHDEQFF	TRBV4-3	TRBJ2-1	19	TRBD2
CSAPLAGFYEQYF	TRBV20-1	TRBJ2-7	13	TRBD2
CASSYGVSGGLFF	TRBV6-2/TRBV6-3	TRBJ2-2	13	NA
CASTTGTGRGGEKLFF	TRBV19	TRBJ1-4	16	TRBD1
CASSLWEATEAFF	TRBV28	TRBJ1-1	13	NA
CASSSLASTGELFF	TRBV11-2	TRBJ2-2	14	NA
CATSDVGTGQSGANVLTF	TRBV24-1	TRBJ2-6	18	TRBD1
CASITQGYNEQFF	TRBV6-6	TRBJ2-1	13	NA